These T cell receptor beta chains were read from a single sample in a study of tumor-infiltrating lymphocytes in primary liver carcinoma. TCRdb recomputed calls from the multiplex PCR reads with MiXCR, one row per CDR3 protein. The data show around 50,000 distinct CDR3 sequences, about 68% seen once. The sequencing sample was made of liver tumor tissue from sampling region 3. These receptors were collected from a man aged 40-49 years with primary liver carcinoma and hepatitis B virus infection. Each CDR3 is given with its conserved first and last residue. D genes are given only for firm matches. The size field is filled for only some rows; it gives once, few, many or a size class.

v_call	clone_size	j_call	d_call	cdr3_nt	cdr3_aa
TRBV29-1	-	TRBJ1-1	-	TGCATCGTTGCCCAACAGGTTAACATTGAAGCTTTCTTT	CIVAQQVNIEAFF
TRBV11-2	-	TRBJ2-2	-	TGTGCCAACAGCTTATATCGCACAGCTAGAAGACACCGGGGAGCTGCTTTT	CANSLYRTARRHRGAAF
TRBV4-1	-	TRBJ2-1	-	TGCACCAGCAGCCTTAATGTCAATGAGCAGTTCTTC	CTSSLNVNEQFF
TRBV13	-	TRBJ2-1	TRBD1	TGTGCCAGCACCTTAGGACAGGGGGGGACATTC	CASTLGQGGTF
TRBV6-5	many	TRBJ2-1	TRBD2	TGTGCCAGCAGATATGGACTAGCGGGGCACAATGAGCAGTTCTTC	CASRYGLAGHNEQFF
TRBV12-3/TRBV12-4	many	TRBJ2-7	TRBD2	TGTGCCAGCAGTCTCTTAGCGGGTGTCTACGAGCAGTACTTC	CASSLLAGVYEQYF
TRBV11-3	-	TRBJ2-1	TRBD2	TGTTCCAGCAGTTTACCAGGGACTAGCGGGAGAGGTGAGCAGTTCTTC	CSSSLPGTSGRGEQFF
TRBV12-3/TRBV12-4	-	TRBJ2-1	-	TGTGCCAGCAGTTTAGAAGGCAAAGGTGGAGGGCCCAATAAACAGTTCTTC	CASSLEGKGGGPNKQFF
TRBV5-4	-	TRBJ2-1	TRBD2	TGTGCCAGGAGCTTGAGAGAGGGAGGGCGGAATGAGCAGTTCTTC	CARSLREGGRNEQFF
TRBV11-2	-	TRBJ2-1	TRBD2	TGTGCCAGCAGCTCGCGCCCCAGCGGGAGGACTTTTGAGCAGTTCTTC	CASSSRPSGRTFEQFF
TRBV11-2	-	TRBJ2-1	TRBD2	TGTGCCAGCAGCTTCGATATCGGACTAGCCATGGCTGGGCAGTTCTTC	CASSFDIGLAMAGQFF
TRBV10-3	-	TRBJ2-7	-	TGTGCCATCATTGGAGGTACCCTCCAAGCAGGGGGGAAGCAGCGAATTGAGCAGTACTTC	CAIIGGTLQAGGKQRIEQYF
TRBV11-2	-	TRBJ2-7	-	TGTGCCAGCACCCCCTTGGAATCGGCCCACTGCGAGCAGCACTTC	CASTPLESAHCEQHF
TRBV30	many	TRBJ1-4	-	TGTGCCTGGAGTCGTTCCGGGGCCGGGGAAAAACTGTTTTTT	CAWSRSGAGEKLFF
TRBV5-4	-	TRBJ2-1	TRBD2	TGTGCCAGCAGCTTGAGAACGGGAGGGCGGAACGAGCAGTTCTTC	CASSLRTGGRNEQFF
TRBV11-1	-	TRBJ2-3	TRBD2	TGTGCGAGCGCGGGGGGAACTGGCACAGATATGCAGTATTTT	CASAGGTGTDMQYF
TRBV4-1	-	TRBJ1-2	-	TGCACCAGCAAACCGGGCTGCGCCTTC	CTSKPGCAF
TRBV11-2	-	TRBJ2-7	TRBD2	TGTGTCAGCAGTTTACGATTGGGACTAGCGGGGGGGTCCTACGAGCAGTACTTC	CVSSLRLGLAGGSYEQYF
TRBV4-1	many	TRBJ2-2	TRBD2	TGCGCCAGCAGCCAGGGACTAGCGGGAGATGCCACCGGGGAGCTGTTTTTT	CASSQGLAGDATGELFF
TRBV6-2/TRBV6-3	-	TRBJ2-5	TRBD2	TGTGCCGGCACCCAGGCGGGAGGGTTGAAGACCCAGTACTTC	CAGTQAGGLKTQYF
TRBV29-1	-	TRBJ2-3	-	TGCAGCGTTGGGGGGGTGGGCGAGGGGGCAGTAGATACGCAGTATTTT	CSVGGVGEGAVDTQYF
TRBV20-1	few	TRBJ2-1	-	TGCAGTGCTAGCGTACAGGGAAATGAGCAGTTCTTC	CSASVQGNEQFF
TRBV4-1	-	TRBJ1-5	TRBD1	TGCGCCAGCAGTACAGGGGAGGTTGTTCTTCAGCCCCAGCATTTT	CASSTGEVVLQPQHF
TRBV11-2	-	TRBJ2-1	-	TGTACCAGCAGCCCTATTGGGAGCTCCTACAATGAGCAGTTCTTC	CTSSPIGSSYNEQFF
TRBV12-3/TRBV12-4	many	TRBJ2-1	-	TGTGCCAGCAGTTTACCCGCGACCGGGCCGCAGTTCTTC	CASSLPATGPQFF
TRBV20-1	-	TRBJ2-3	-	TGCAGTGCTCGAGGAGGAGACCTCGGAGGAGATACGCAGTATTTT	CSARGGDLGGDTQYF
TRBV29-1	-	TRBJ2-1	-	TGCAGTAGTGCCGCCGGGGTCTACAGTGAGCAGTTCTTT	CSSAAGVYSEQFF
TRBV11-2	-	TRBJ2-7	TRBD1	TGTGCCGGCAGCTCTACAGGGGCCCGGTGGTACGAACAGTATTTC	CAGSSTGARWYEQYF
TRBV12-3/TRBV12-4	-	TRBJ2-5	TRBD2	TGTGCCAGTAGCGGACTAGCGTACCAAGAGACCCAGTACTTC	CASSGLAYQETQYF
TRBV4-2	-	TRBJ1-2	-	TGTCCCGGCAGCCAAGATGACGGAGACTATGGCTACACCTTC	CPGSQDDGDYGYTF
TRBV7-9	many	TRBJ2-6	-	TGTGCCAGCAGTTTAGGAGGGCTTGGGGCCAACGTCCTGACTTTC	CASSLGGLGANVLTF
TRBV28	once	TRBJ2-5	TRBD2	TGTGTCAGCAGCCGCCCCCGGGCGGGAGGGGTACTAGAGACCCAGTACTTC	CVSSRPRAGGVLETQYF
TRBV28	-	TRBJ2-6	TRBD1	TGTGCCGGCAGTTCATGGGACAGGGTTGGGGCCAACGTCCTGACTTTC	CAGSSWDRVGANVLTF
TRBV29-1	medium-sized	TRBJ1-2	-	TGCAGTTCGGCGGGGGTTCTAGACTATGGCTACACCTTC	CSSAGVLDYGYTF
TRBV20-1	few	TRBJ2-7	TRBD2	TGCAGTGCCATTTCCGGGACTAGCGGCTACGAGCAGTACTTC	CSAISGTSGYEQYF
TRBV4-1	-	TRBJ2-7	-	TGCGCCAGCAGCCAAGGAACTCGGGACCCCGAGCAGTACTTC	CASSQGTRDPEQYF
TRBV5-4	-	TRBJ2-5	-	TGTGCCAGCAGTTTGAGGGAGCAAGAGACCCAGTACTTC	CASSLREQETQYF
TRBV11-2	-	TRBJ2-7	TRBD2	TGTGTCAGCAGCCAATATTCGGGAGGGGACTACGGGCAGTACTTC	CVSSQYSGGDYGQYF
TRBV4-1	once	TRBJ2-2	TRBD1	TGCGCCAACAACCCGGACAGGGGGAATGCCGGGGAGCTGTTTTTT	CANNPDRGNAGELFF
TRBV5-8	-	TRBJ1-5	TRBD1	TGCGCCAGCAGCTATGACAGGGGTCAGCCCCAACATTTT	CASSYDRGQPQHF
TRBV11-2	-	TRBJ2-2	-	TGTGCCAGCACAAAAAGACAGGACTGGACGGGGGAGCTGTTCTTT	CASTKRQDWTGELFF
TRBV29-1	-	TRBJ2-1	-	TGCAGTATTGAAGGGCACGACCCTAACAATGAGCTGTTCTTC	CSIEGHDPNNELFF
TRBV12-3/TRBV12-4	-	TRBJ2-7	-	TGTACCAGCAGTATCCTCGTGAGGGTCTTGGAAGAGCTGTACTTC	CTSSILVRVLEELYF
TRBV4-1	-	TRBJ1-4	-	TGCGCTAGCAGCTCACCCTCGAGGGGGGCACGCGAAAAACTGTTTTTT	CASSSPSRGAREKLFF
TRBV6-6	-	TRBJ1-1	-	TGTGCCAGCAGTTACCGAGGTGAAGCTGAAGCTTTCTTT	CASSYRGEAEAFF
TRBV2	-	TRBJ2-7	-	TGTGCCAGCAGCACCCAAAGATTATACGAGCAGTACTTC	CASSTQRLYEQYF
TRBV11-2	once	TRBJ2-3	-	TGTGCCAGCAGCGTAGGGTCGGATTCTAACACAGATACGCAGTATTTT	CASSVGSDSNTDTQYF
TRBV28	-	TRBJ2-7	-	TGTGCTAGCAGCCGTATAGTAGGGGTTGAATCAGGGCAGTACTTC	CASSRIVGVESGQYF
TRBV11-2	-	TRBJ2-1	TRBD2	TGTACTAGCAGCTTTCGACTAGCGGGAGATTTCAATGAGCAGCTCTTT	CTSSFRLAGDFNEQLF
TRBV11-2	-	TRBJ2-5	-	TGTGCCAGCAGCTTAGGGAGTGGTGGCCCGGTGGAGACCCAGTACTTC	CASSLGSGGPVETQYF
TRBV5-4	once	TRBJ2-2	-	TGTGCCAGCAGCTTAACTAGTGGGACCGTGGAGCTGTTTTTT	CASSLTSGTVELFF
TRBV6-6	many	TRBJ1-2	-	TGTGCCAGCAGTCAACGCGACAGCTATGGCTGCACCTTC	CASSQRDSYGCTF
TRBV7-8	many	TRBJ1-6	-	TGTGCCAGCAGCTTAATATTGGACCAAAATTCACCCCTCCACTTT	CASSLILDQNSPLHF
TRBV5-1	few	TRBJ2-7	TRBD2	TGCGCCAGCAGCTCTAGCGGGAGCGCCACCCACGAGCAGTACTTC	CASSSSGSATHEQYF
TRBV6-5	-	TRBJ1-1	-	TGTGCCACTGGGAGAAGGTATTTAAGAAGTGACACTGAAGCTTTCTTT	CATGRRYLRSDTEAFF